A selection of T cell receptor beta chains follows, all from one sample in a study of read filtering for tumor transcriptome and immune sequencing. TCRdb passed the reads through MiXCR, listing each CDR3 protein once. The sample lists approximately 61,000 distinct CDR3 sequences; nearly 20% were seen once. Sequencing was done on a sample of a population of CD138-negative cells sorted from bone marrow. These receptors came from a donor older than 35 with multiple myeloma. Both conserved end residues are part of each CDR3. D genes are given only for firm matches. A row's size may be missing; if present it is once, few, many or a size class.

d_call	v_call	clone_size	cdr3_length	j_call	cdr3_aa	cdr3_nt
TRBD2	TRBV28	many	17	TRBJ2-5	CASSQTTSGMGSETQYF	TGTGCCAGCAGTCAGACGACTAGCGGGATGGGGTCGGAGACCCAGTACTTC
.	TRBV12-3/TRBV12-4	many	15	TRBJ1-6	CASSLSVVGNSPLHF	TGTGCCAGCAGTTTGTCAGTCGTCGGGAATTCACCCCTCCACTTT
.	TRBV14	many	15	TRBJ2-3	CASSFEGGRSDTQYF	TGTGCCAGCAGCTTTGAAGGGGGTCGGTCAGATACGCAGTATTTT
.	TRBV5-1	.	14	TRBJ2-5	CASSRPGPQETQYF	TGCGCCAGCAGCCGGCCGGGCCCACAAGAGACCCAGTACTTC
.	TRBV10-2	.	14	TRBJ2-7	CASSASGATYEQYF	TGCGCCAGCAGTGCAAGTGGGGCTACCTACGAGCAGTACTTC
.	TRBV24-1	many	12	TRBJ2-3	CATGGNTDTQYF	TGTGCCACCGGCGGAAACACAGATACGCAGTATTTT
TRBD1	TRBV20-1	many	15	TRBJ2-7	CSAPNLGQGTYEQYF	TGCAGTGCCCCTAACCTCGGACAGGGGACTTACGAGCAGTACTTC
TRBD1	TRBV7-9	many	15	TRBJ2-2	CASTLRTGVTGELFF	TGTGCCAGCACCCTTCGCACAGGGGTCACCGGGGAGCTGTTTTTT
TRBD2	TRBV20-1	many	13	TRBJ2-7	CSASTASGDEQYF	TGCAGTGCTAGTACGGCTAGCGGGGACGAGCAGTACTTC
.	TRBV5-1	.	16	TRBJ2-1	CASSLEVSPTGNEQFF	TGCGCCAGCAGCTTGGAGGTTAGCCCAACGGGCAATGAGCAGTTCTTC
.	TRBV20-1	few	12	TRBJ2-5	CSAVSGQETQYF	TGCAGTGCCGTTAGCGGCCAAGAGACCCAGTACTTC
TRBD1	TRBV29-1	many	13	TRBJ2-5	CSGKQGSQETQYF	TGCAGCGGAAAACAGGGGTCCCAAGAGACCCAGTACTTC
.	TRBV12-3/TRBV12-4	many	14	TRBJ1-1	CASLIGGLNTEAFF	TGTGCCAGCCTAATTGGGGGTTTGAACACTGAAGCTTTCTTT
.	TRBV4-2	many	13	TRBJ2-3	CASSPGPGDTQYF	TGTGCCAGCAGCCCTGGTCCGGGAGATACGCAGTATTTT
TRBD2	TRBV2	.	13	TRBJ2-4	CACSEALAGGQYF	TGTGCCTGCAGTGAAGCGCTAGCGGGAGGGCAGTACTTC
.	TRBV20-1	few	13	TRBJ2-7	CSARDRGPQGQYF	TGCAGTGCTAGAGACCGAGGTCCCCAGGGGCAGTACTTC
.	TRBV6-5	many	14	TRBJ1-1	CASSSLLMNTEAFF	TGTGCCAGCAGTAGTCTCCTGATGAACACTGAAGCTTTCTTT
.	TRBV12-5	many	12	TRBJ2-4	CASGLVLGPEYF	TGTGCTAGTGGTTTGGTCTTGGGGCCTGAGTACTTC
.	TRBV24-1	many	13	TRBJ1-2	CATSDFESYGYTF	TGTGCCACCAGTGATTTTGAATCCTATGGCTACACCTTC
TRBD1	TRBV5-1	many	15	TRBJ2-5	CASSSGTGGSETQYF	TGCGCCAGCAGCTCAGGGACAGGGGGATCCGAGACCCAGTACTTC
.	TRBV19	many	15	TRBJ2-1	CASTPGDSVDNEQFF	TGTGCCAGTACCCCGGGGGACTCTGTGGACAATGAGCAGTTCTTC
.	TRBV15	many	14	TRBJ2-5	CATSRSPVQETQYF	TGTGCCACCAGCAGAAGCCCTGTCCAAGAGACCCAGTACTTC
.	TRBV28	many	12	TRBJ2-3	CASLQLPDTQYF	TGTGCCAGCCTACAGTTGCCGGATACGCAGTATTTT
.	TRBV20-1	many	15	TRBJ1-2	CSARDLTGPLYGYTF	TGCAGTGCTAGAGATCTTACAGGTCCCCTCTATGGCTACACCTTC
TRBD2	TRBV7-3	many	18	TRBJ2-1	CASSLSLAGVYSYNEQFF	TGTGCCAGCAGCTTATCGTTAGCGGGGGTTTACTCCTACAATGAGCAGTTCTTC
TRBD1	TRBV12-3/TRBV12-4	many	16	TRBJ2-2	CASSFPQGAIAGELFF	TGTGCCAGCAGTTTCCCCCAGGGGGCGATCGCCGGGGAGCTGTTTTTT
TRBD2	TRBV7-2	.	16	TRBJ2-3	CASSLKPGGVSDTQYF	TGTGCCAGCAGCTTAAAGCCGGGGGGGGTTTCGGATACGCAGTATTTT
TRBD2	TRBV19	many	13	TRBJ2-1	CASGLERGNEQFF	TGTGCCAGCGGTCTAGAGCGGGGCAATGAGCAGTTCTTC
TRBD1	TRBV6-6	many	16	TRBJ1-2	CASSYQSPGQGYGYTF	TGTGCCAGCAGTTATCAAAGTCCGGGACAGGGGTATGGCTACACCTTC
.	TRBV7-9	.	14	TRBJ2-5	CASSLRGVGETQYF	TGTGCCAGCAGCTTAAGGGGGGTAGGAGAGACCCAGTACTTC
TRBD1	TRBV6-1	many	15	TRBJ2-5	CASSVEKTGKETQYF	TGTGCCAGCAGTGTGGAGAAGACAGGGAAAGAGACCCAGTACTTC
.	TRBV7-2	many	16	TRBJ2-2	CASSSGRRLNTGELFF	TGTGCCAGCAGCTCCGGCCGCAGGCTTAACACCGGGGAGCTGTTTTTT
TRBD2	TRBV20-1	many	14	TRBJ2-7	CSAPVSGGGYEQYF	TGCAGTGCCCCAGTCTCGGGAGGGGGATACGAGCAGTACTTC